The 14 T cell receptor beta chains listed next were all sequenced from one sample in a study of beta chain features in type 1 diabetes. Every bit of the isolated RNA underwent reverse transcription, so sequencing read expressed TCRB transcripts. Produced via immunoSEQ multiplex PCR; TCRdb's table is partial and in-frame only. The sample lists about 360,000 clones; around 13% were seen once. Sequenced sample: naive CD4+ T cells from blood. Receptors were obtained from a man aged 18 to 29 in good health.

The V and J genes are TRBV5-1 and TRBJ2-3, with 13 nucleotides matching TRBD2. The CDR3 runs 17 residues. In germline, CDR1 is SGHRS, CDR2 YFSETQ. V gave up 4 bases and J gave up 2 bases; unmatched junction bases: 7. CDR3 DNA sequence: TGCGCCAGCAGCCTTGGACTAGCGGGGGTGACCACAGATACGCAGTATTTT. Translation gives CASSLGLAGVTTDTQYF.

J is TRBJ1-3 and V is TRBV5-4; D gene ambiguous. Per the germline V gene, CDR1 is SGHNT and CDR2 is YYREEE (reference sequence). V was pared by 0 bases and J by 0 bases, with 4 bases between. The CDR3 is 14 residues long. DNA of the CDR3: TGTGCCAGCAGCTTGGGTAACTCTGGAAACACCATATATTTT. Its protein is CASSLGNSGNTIYF. Full variable domain (outside the CDR3, taken from reference TRBV5-4 and TRBJ1-3): ETGVTQSPTHLIKTRGQQVTLRCSSQSGHNTVSWYQQALGQGPQFIFQYYREEENGRGNFPPRFSGLQFPNYSSELNVNALELDDSALYLCASSLGNSGNTIYFGEGSWLTVV.

The CDR3 DNA is TGTGCCAGCAGTCTGACAGGGTCGAATCAGCCCCAGCATTTT. Protein: CASSLTGSNQPQHF. The chain uses TRBV25-1 and TRBJ1-5, with TRBD1 matching over 7 bases. The J segment lost 4 bases and the V segment lost 5 bases, leaving 5 bases of the junction unmatched. Germline lookup yields CDR1 MGHDK and CDR2 SYGVNS. The CDR3 spans 14 residues.

J is TRBJ2-5 and V is TRBV18; 9 bases are a match to TRBD1. J gave up 0 bases and V 6 bases, and 5 bases lay outside the gene matches. Germline loops: CDR1 KGHSH, CDR2 LQKENI. The CDR3 sequence is 15 residues long. The CDR3 loop is CASSPGTGYQETQYF. CDR3 DNA sequence: TGTGCCAGCTCGCCCGGGACAGGGTACCAAGAGACCCAGTACTTC.

Comment on this clone: Other DNA sequences from this sample encode an identical CDR3 as well. This chain links TRBV28 with TRBJ2-2; D gene unclear. V dropped 6 bases and J dropped 6 bases, with 8 bases sitting between them. CDR3 length equals 12 residues. Looked up from germline, CDR1 is MDHEN and CDR2 is SYDVKM. DNA of the CDR3: TGTGCCAGCAGCCGTACGGCCGGGGAGCTGTTTTTT. Translating gives CASSRTAGELFF.

This clone has just a few counts. V gene TRBV7-9 combines with J gene TRBJ2-1; the match to TRBD2 covers 7 bases. This CDR3 region has 13 residues. Germline loops: CDR1 SEHNR, CDR2 FQNEAQ (reference sequence). The trim removed 6 bases at V and 8 bases at J, leaving 7 bases unmatched. The CDR3 coding sequence is TGTGCCAGCAGACCCGGACTAGAGGATGAGCAGTTCTTC. This encodes CASRPGLEDEQFF.

A few counts support this clone. The chain recombines TRBV28 with TRBJ1-5; D remains ambiguous. Trimming removed 6 bases from V and 7 bases from J, with 22 bases in between. This CDR3 is 16 amino acids long. The V gene's germline CDR1 is MDHEN and CDR2 SYDVKM. CDR3 sequence: CASSRRALSARQPQHF. CDR3 sequence (DNA): TGTGCCAGCAGCAGGCGCGCTTTATCTGCTCGCCAGCCCCAGCATTTT.

The rearrangement joins TRBV7-9 to TRBJ2-5, with a possible D match to TRBD1 (5 bases). With the DNA end fitting TRBJ2-7 better, the J assignment may be wrong. This CDR3 has 11 amino acids. Germline loops: CDR1 SEHNR, CDR2 FQNEAQ (reference sequence). The CDR3 nucleotides read TGTGCCAGCAGAGCAGGGTACGAGCAGTACTTC. Protein product: CASRAGYEQYF.

This clone was seen a few times. The genes are TRBV11-2 and TRBJ2-3; TRBD2 might be the D (6 bases). The CDR3 totals 13 residues. The germline V gene has CDR1 SGHAT and CDR2 FQNNGV. V lost 4 bases and J lost 4, with 9 bases in between. CDR3 amino acids: CASSSGEADTQYF. The CDR3 DNA reads as TGTGCCAGCAGCTCCGGGGAGGCAGATACGCAGTATTTT.

The chain carries TRBV30 and TRBJ2-7, with a possible D match to TRBD2 (6 bases). Per germline, CDR1 GTSNPN and CDR2 SVGIG (reference sequence). V lost 4 bases to trimming and J lost 1 base, with 14 bases between them. CDR3 length equals 14 residues. This CDR3 is CAWTPTGRSYEQYF. The CDR3 region has the DNA TGTGCCTGGACCCCTACCGGGAGATCCTACGAGCAGTACTTC.

This clone was counted between two and nine times. This rearrangement joins TRBV7-2 to TRBJ1-1; 10 bases align to TRBD1. Losses at the gene ends were 6 bases for V and 9 bases for J; bases not matched to a gene: 7. Germline assignment: CDR1 SGHTA and CDR2 FQGNSA. This CDR3 region has 13 residues. CDR3 bases: TGTGCCAGCAGGGGACAGGGGATGCTGAAAGCTTTCTTT. Translating it yields CASRGQGMLKAFF.

There are a few counts of this clone. J is TRBJ1-2 and V is TRBV28; weak D call: TRBD1 (6 bases). Germline-derived CDR1 and CDR2 are MDHEN and SYDVKM. Between the trimmed V and J ends, which lost 7 bases and 4 bases, there was a span of 16 bases. The CDR3 extends over 14 amino acids. In nucleotides, the CDR3 is TGTGCCAGCACCTGGGAGGGGGGGAGCTATGGCTACACCTTC. Translating it yields CASTWEGGSYGYTF.

This clone was observed a few times. The rearrangement joins TRBV6-6 to TRBJ2-3, with a possible D match to TRBD2 (6 bases). CDR3 length: 14 amino acids. Germline V lookup: CDR1 MNHNY, CDR2 SVGAGI (reference sequence). Trimming took 2 bases from V and 5 from J, leaving 11 bases between them. Here the CDR3 DNA reads TGTGCCAGCAGTTACGGGGGAGGAAAAGATACGCAGTATTTT. Protein: CASSYGGGKDTQYF.

The chain carries TRBV7-9 and TRBJ2-3; D not certain. This CDR3 is 14 amino acids long. Germline CDR1 is SEHNR and CDR2 is FQNEAQ (reference sequence). The germline V and J ends were trimmed by 3 bases and 5 bases, with 12 bases remaining between them. The CDR3 spells CASSLVDFQDTQYF. Written as DNA, the CDR3 is TGTGCCAGCAGCTTGGTAGACTTCCAAGATACGCAGTATTTT.